This TCR beta chain was captured in a study of T cell responses to AZD1222 COVID-19 vaccine. Study in general: The analysis combined second doses at about 4 or about 12 weeks. Regarding the study as a whole: No repertoire was sampled before or during the peak T cell response, only after it. Most donors were white British and more were female, and clonal diversity was possibly underestimated.

Losses at the gene ends were 1 base for V and 2 bases for J; bases not matched to a gene: 10. Germline CDR1 reads LGHNA; CDR2 reads YSLEER. The CDR3 is 18 residues long. This clone was detected only once. The antigen remains unidentified. Sequenced by immunoSEQ multiplex PCR; TCRdb stores in-frame clones only, minus some. This table holds roughly 83,000 clones, about 83% found once. The input for sequencing was peripheral blood, taken on day 0 of AZD1222 vaccination. The rearrangement uses TRBV4-3 and TRBJ2-1; 8 bases fit TRBD2. The origin of this receptor is an adult in good health. The CDR3 region is CASSQAPRVAGTYNEQFF. Here the CDR3 DNA reads TGCGCCAGCAGCCAAGCCCCCCGGGTAGCGGGGACCTACAATGAGCAGTTCTTC.